A single sample gave rise to the 17 T cell receptor beta chains below, sequenced in a study of T cell changes during pregnancy in multiple sclerosis. Generated by immunoSEQ multiplex PCR, the TCRdb table keeps only in-frame clones and is missing some. Of under 100,000 clones in the sample, under 95% were seen once. The specimen was peripheral blood, collected in the first trimester of pregnancy. The origin of the receptors is a female donor in good health, enrolled as a control in a pregnancy study.

The CDR3: CASSLDRGRGQTQYF. The CDR3, as DNA: TGTGCCAGCAGCCTGGACAGGGGGCGCGGACAGACCCAGTACTTC. J is TRBJ2-5 and V is TRBV14, with 11 bases identical to TRBD1. CDR3 length equals 15 residues. The V gene end was trimmed by 4 bases and the J gene end by 6 bases; junction bases not matched to a gene: 7. Germline V gene sequence: CDR1 SGHDN, CDR2 FVKESK.

The V call is TRBV7-3, the J call TRBJ2-5; 13 bases fit TRBD2. The CDR3 is made up of 17 amino acids. Looked up from germline, CDR1 is SGHTA and CDR2 is FQGTGA. J lost 6 bases, V lost 2 bases, and 9 bases had no gene match. The CDR3, as DNA: TGTGCCAGCAGCTTAGGCGGAACTAGCGGGGGGGCGAAGACCCAGTACTTC. This sequence encodes CASSLGGTSGGAKTQYF. Together with reference TRBV7-3 and TRBJ2-5, the CDR3 gives the full variable domain: GAGVSQTPSNKVTEKGKYVELRCDPISGHTALYWYRQSLGQGPEFLIYFQGTGAADDSGLPNDRFFAVRPEGSVSTLKIQRTERGDSAVYLCASSLGGTSGGAKTQYFGPGTRLLVL.

V is TRBV6-1 and J is TRBJ2-5; 8 bases align to TRBD1. The germline V gene encodes CDR1 MNHNS and CDR2 SASEGT. The CDR3 spans 15 residues. Unmatched junction bases numbered 8, after V lost 5 bases and J lost 3 bases. CDR3 amino acids: CASSPRGLGEETQYF. The CDR3 DNA follows: TGTGCCAGCAGTCCCAGGGGGCTCGGGGAAGAGACCCAGTACTTC.

The rearrangement links TRBV13 to TRBJ2-5, with 9 bases matching TRBD2. With V trimmed by 5 bases and J by 4 bases, 11 bases remained unmatched. This CDR3 comprises 16 residues. Germline V gene lookup returns CDR1 PRHDT and CDR2 FYEKMQ (reference sequence). The CDR3 region is CASSMQRGASAETQYF. The DNA of the CDR3 is TGTGCCAGCAGCATGCAGCGGGGGGCCTCCGCAGAGACCCAGTACTTC. Variable domain in full (rest from reference TRBV13 and TRBJ2-5): AAGVIQSPRHLIKEKRETATLKCYPIPRHDTVYWYQQGPGQDPQFLISFYEKMQSDKGSIPDRFSAQQFSDYHSELNMSSLELGDSALYFCASSMQRGASAETQYFGPGTRLLVL.

The J gene is TRBJ2-2, the V gene TRBV7-3, with 8 bases aligning to TRBD1. J gave up 8 bases and V 5 bases, and 7 bases lay outside the gene matches. Per germline, CDR1 SGHTA and CDR2 FQGTGA. The CDR3 length is 14 residues. CDR3 sequence (DNA): TGTGCCAGCAGCCGAGGACAGGGCACGGGGGAGCTGTTTTTT. Encoded protein: CASSRGQGTGELFF.

This clone was found once. The gene calls are TRBV5-1 and TRBJ1-5, with 11 bases fitting TRBD1. CDR3 length equals 15 residues. Germline CDR1 and CDR2: SGHRS and YFSETQ. The V gene end was trimmed by 3 bases and the J gene end by 4 bases; junction bases not matched to a gene: 3. The CDR3 DNA is TGCGCCAGCAGCTACGGACAGGGGGCGAATCAGCCCCAGCATTTT. Amino acid sequence: CASSYGQGANQPQHF.

This chain connects TRBV9 to TRBJ2-3; 9 positions agree with TRBD2. The CDR3 length is 16 residues. CDR1 and CDR2 (germline): SGDLS, YYNGEE. V lost 4 bases to trimming and J lost 2 bases; unmatched junction nucleotides: 8. CDR3 in amino acids: CASSPRAGGPTDTQYF. The CDR3 coding sequence is TGTGCCAGCAGCCCAAGGGCGGGGGGGCCCACAGATACGCAGTATTTT.

The rearrangement joins TRBV11-1 to TRBJ2-7; 13 nucleotides agree with TRBD2. From germline, CDR1 is SGHAT and CDR2 FQDESV (reference sequence). V shed 5 bases, J shed 2 bases, and the junction held 6 bases outside the gene matches. There are 16 residues in the CDR3. The CDR3 spells CASSPRTSGGTYEQYF. CDR3 sequence (DNA): TGTGCCAGCAGCCCACGGACTAGCGGGGGAACCTACGAGCAGTACTTC.

The J gene is TRBJ1-1, the V gene TRBV6-6, with TRBD1 identical over 9 bases. The CDR3 is 12 residues long. The germline V gene has CDR1 MNHNY and CDR2 SVGAGI (reference sequence). The V and J ends lost 1 base and 11 bases, in that order; junction bases with no gene match: 2. Here the CDR3 reads CASSYLQGAAFF. The CDR3 bases are TGTGCCAGCAGTTACTTACAGGGGGCGGCTTTCTTT.

The CDR3, as DNA: TGTGCCAGTAGTATCCGGGACAGCGCCTACGAGCAGTACTTC. It encodes CASSIRDSAYEQYF. The rearrangement uses TRBV19 and TRBJ2-7; 7 nucleotides align to TRBD1. This CDR3 contains 14 residues. J was trimmed by 2 bases and V by 3 bases; bases with no gene match: 4. CDR1 is LNHDA and CDR2 is SQIVND in the germline V gene (reference sequence).

J is TRBJ2-7 and V is TRBV4-3; possibly TRBD2 for D (6 bases). The germline V gene encodes CDR1 LGHNA and CDR2 YSLEER. The CDR3 has 13 residues. Trimming took off 0 bases at V and 9 bases at J, with 12 bases between the two ends. The CDR3 DNA reads TGCGCCAGCAGCCAAGATCGGGACTCGTGGCAGTACTTC. Its protein product is CASSQDRDSWQYF.

The gene calls are TRBV27 and TRBJ1-1, with D unclear. The CDR3 is 12 residues long. Germline V gene data show CDR1 as MNHEY and CDR2 as SMNVEV (reference sequence). V dropped 4 bases and J dropped 7 bases, with 10 bases sitting between them. In DNA, the CDR3 is TGTGCCAGCAGTTCCGCGTACGGTGAAGCTTTCTTT. Its translation is CASSSAYGEAFF.

The V call is TRBV2, the J call TRBJ2-7, with TRBD2 identical over 12 bases. Germline V lookup: CDR1 SNHLY, CDR2 FYNNEI. The trim removed 4 bases at V and 6 bases at J, leaving 4 bases unmatched. The CDR3 is 14 amino acids. This CDR3 is CASSATSGGLEQYF. DNA for the CDR3: TGTGCCAGCAGTGCGACTAGCGGGGGTCTCGAGCAGTACTTC.

CDR3 residues: CASSPRLVSTEAFF. The CDR3 region has the DNA TGTGCCAGCAGCCCAAGACTCGTGAGCACTGAAGCTTTCTTT. The chain links TRBV7-6 to TRBJ1-1; D is unresolved. This CDR3 is 14 amino acids long. Germline CDR1 reads SGHVS; CDR2 reads FNYEAQ. Trimming cost V 5 bases and J 4 bases, with 14 bases left between them.

This clone has just a few counts. The chain recombines TRBV5-6 with TRBJ1-5; D is perhaps TRBD1 (6 bases). In germline, CDR1 is SGHDT, CDR2 YYEEEE. The length of the CDR3 is 14 residues. V was shortened by 4 bases and J by 2 bases, with 10 bases between the two germline ends. The CDR3 nucleotides read TGTGCCAGCAGCCAGACAGGCGGCAATCAGCCCCAGCATTTT. Protein sequence: CASSQTGGNQPQHF.

The V call is TRBV15, the J call TRBJ2-5, with 7 nucleotides matching TRBD2. CDR1 is LNHNV and CDR2 is YYDKDF in the germline V gene (reference sequence). CDR3 size: 15 residues. V shed 1 base and J 2 bases; nucleotides not matched to a gene: 4. CDR3 in amino acids: CATSRAPGGQETQYF. The CDR3 coding sequence is TGTGCCACCAGCAGAGCCCCGGGGGGTCAAGAGACCCAGTACTTC.

This clone was seen just once. V gene TRBV19 combines with J gene TRBJ1-5, with 12 bases aligning to TRBD1. The CDR3 has 18 amino acids. J lost 1 base, V lost 2 bases, and 6 bases had no gene match. In germline, CDR1 is LNHDA, CDR2 SQIVND (reference sequence). The CDR3 here is CASSILRGQGASNQPQHF. The CDR3 coding sequence is TGTGCCAGTAGTATACTACGGGGACAGGGGGCAAGCAATCAGCCCCAGCATTTT.